A single sample is the source of the 4 T cell receptor beta chains below, sequenced in a study of beta chain features in type 1 diabetes. Overall study results and limits: Patients with Type 1 diabetes showed moderately but significantly shorter TCRB CDR3s in all four CD4+ subsets.

Which antigens these TCRs recognize remains unknown. All of the isolated RNA was reverse transcribed, so expressed TCRB transcripts were sequenced. Repertoires were generated with immunoSEQ multiplex PCR, while TCRdb's copy carries only in-frame clones and drops some. This table has hundreds of thousands of clones, over 13% appearing once. Input material: naive CD4+ T cells from blood. The receptors were gathered from a man in his late teens or twenties with type 1 diabetes.

In this sample, this clone turned up a few times. The gene calls are TRBV6-5 and TRBJ2-7; 7 bases are shared with TRBD1. The CDR3 runs to 14 residues. Germline V gene sequence: CDR1 MNHEY, CDR2 SVGAGI. After removal of 5 bases from V and 2 bases from J, the junction contained 6 bases not matched to a gene. The CDR3 reads CASSKGASPYEQYF. The CDR3 coding sequence is TGTGCCAGCAGTAAGGGGGCTTCACCCTACGAGCAGTACTTC.

This chain connects TRBV23-1 to TRBJ1-1, with a weak D call TRBD1 (5 bases). TRBV23-1 falls under the ORF class, with uncertain function. The V and J ends lost 3 bases and 1 base respectively, with 21 bases between them. The CDR3 extends over 18 amino acids. The CDR3 nucleotides read TGCGCCAGCAGTCAGTCCCTTTGGGACGTAGGAGCGAACACTGAAGCTTTCTTT. Encoded protein: CASSQSLWDVGANTEAFF.

J is TRBJ2-7 and V is TRBV21-1; TRBD1 is taken as the D call from the table, unchecked against the DNA. TRBV21-1 is a recognized pseudogene. This CDR3 has 12 amino acids. For the CDR3, the DNA is TGTGCCAGCAGCATGGGGCGTTCCGAGCAGTACTTC. This sequence encodes CASSMGRSEQYF.

The table lists this clone with a few counts. The DNA of the CDR3 is TGCGCCAGCAGCTCGGGGGAGACAGATACGCAGTATTTT. This codes for CASSSGETDTQYF. This chain connects TRBV5-1 to TRBJ2-3; possibly TRBD2 for D (6 bases). The CDR3 totals 13 residues. Germline-derived CDR1 and CDR2 are SGHRS and YFSETQ. Trimming left V 3 bases short and J 3 bases short, with 8 bases between.